Shown below are 14 T cell receptor beta chains from a single sample sequenced in a study of T cell repertoires in cytomegalovirus infection. TCRdb independently ran MiXCR on the reads; one entry per CDR3 protein. The sample yields about 500,000 distinct CDR3 sequences, 33% seen once. For these receptors, no antigen is known. Sequenced here: cultured PBMCs, sampled from culture after CMV antigen stimulation. The receptor source for this set is a human donor in good health (CMV status not recorded). Some clones in this sample may be carry-over from other donors' samples.

This clonotype has a handful of counts. The chain links TRBV19 to TRBJ2-1; 7 bases are a match to TRBD1. The CDR3 totals 15 residues. V lost 4 bases to trimming and J lost 9 bases; unmatched junction nucleotides: 12. Germline V gene data show CDR1 as LNHDA and CDR2 as SQIVND (reference sequence). CDR3 loop: CASSNRDSLGAEQFF. The CDR3 DNA follows: TGTGCCAGTAGTAACCGGGACAGCCTAGGGGCTGAGCAGTTCTTC.

V gene TRBV6-2 or TRBV6-3 combines with J gene TRBJ2-7, with 11 bases identical to TRBD2. Trimming took 8 bases from V and 7 from J; bases not matched to a gene: 10. Germline CDR1 MNHEY, CDR2 SVGEGT. The CDR3 contains 14 residues. The CDR3 is CASRTSGSRREQYV. The CDR3 nucleotides are TGTGCCAGCCGCACTAGCGGGAGTCGGAGGGAGCAGTACGTC.

The rearrangement joins TRBV6-2 or TRBV6-3 to TRBJ1-1; a possible D gene is TRBD1 (6 bases). Germline loops: CDR1 MNHEY, CDR2 SVGEGT. The CDR3 covers 14 residues. The V end was cut by 6 bases, the J end by 4 bases, with 15 bases between. For the CDR3, the DNA is TGTGCCAGCAGCAGCCTGGCGGGGGCCACTGAAGCTTTCTTT. Translation gives CASSSLAGATEAFF.

In this sample, this clonotype turned up many times. The gene calls are TRBV7-2 and TRBJ1-1; D is unresolved. The CDR3 contains 16 residues. V lost 2 bases and J lost 0, with 13 bases in between. CDR1 and CDR2 (germline): SGHTA, FQGNSA. The CDR3 coding sequence is TGTGCCAGCAGCTTAAAACGAACATCCTTGAACACTGAAGCTTTCTTT. It specifies CASSLKRTSLNTEAFF.

The chain links TRBV28 to TRBJ2-5, with D maybe TRBD1 (6 bases). The V gene lost 8 bases and the J gene lost 2 bases, with 12 bases spanning the gap. Looked up from germline, CDR1 is MDHEN and CDR2 is SYDVKM. The CDR3 is made up of 13 amino acids. CDR3 sequence: CASGYGQQETQYF. The CDR3 DNA is TGTGCCAGCGGATACGGACAGCAAGAGACCCAGTACTTC. The complete variable domain, with remaining parts taken from reference TRBV28 and TRBJ2-5, reads DVKVTQSSRYLVKRTGEKVFLECVQDMDHENMFWYRQDPGLGLRLIYFSYDVKMKEKGDIPEGYSVSREKKERFSLILESASTNQTSMYLCASGYGQQETQYFGPGTRLLVL.

The chain carries TRBV7-4 and TRBJ2-1, with D possibly TRBD1 on 5 matching bases. Germline V gene data show CDR1 as SGHVT and CDR2 as SQSDAQ. The V end lost 5 bases, the J end lost 13 bases, and 15 bases lay between the germline ends. The CDR3 extends over 12 amino acids. The CDR3 coding sequence is TGTGCCAGCAGCGAGAGGACAACTACTCAGTTCTTC. Its translation: CASSERTTTQFF.

V and J are TRBV12-3 or TRBV12-4 and TRBJ2-1; D is unresolved. The CDR3 is 12 amino acids. The V end lost 3 bases, the J end lost 8 bases, and 8 bases lay between the germline ends. CDR3 nucleotide sequence: TGTGCCAGCAGTTTTTTTGGATATGAGCAGTTCTTC. Its protein product is CASSFFGYEQFF.

V is TRBV29-1 and J is TRBJ1-1; TRBD1 agrees at 8 bases. V dropped 7 bases and J dropped 1; count of bases not matched to a gene: 5. CDR1 SQVTM and CDR2 ANQGSEA come from the germline V gene. The CDR3 length is 13 residues. DNA of the CDR3: TGCAGCGGCAACAGGGGGACGAACACTGAAGCTTTCTTT. Its protein is CSGNRGTNTEAFF.

V and J are TRBV4-1 and TRBJ1-4; D ambiguous. The germline V gene has CDR1 MGHRA and CDR2 YSYEKL. Trimming shortened V by 1 base and J by 8 bases, and 11 bases separated the two germline ends. This CDR3 contains 14 residues. The CDR3 region has the DNA TGCGCCAGCAGCCAAGTTGGAGGAGGGGAAAAACTGTTTTTT. It yields the protein CASSQVGGGEKLFF.

The chain recombines TRBV12-3 or TRBV12-4 with TRBJ1-3; D perhaps matches TRBD1 (5 bases). V shed 2 bases and J shed 2 bases, with 10 bases lying between them. The CDR3 sequence is 15 residues long. The CDR3, as DNA: TGTGCCAGCAGTTTAACCGGGGCGACTGGAAACACCATATATTTT. The encoded protein is CASSLTGATGNTIYF.

J is TRBJ2-1 and V is TRBV14; no clear D. Germline lookup yields CDR1 SGHDN and CDR2 FVKESK. Trimming removed 2 bases at V and 9 bases at J, with 11 bases between. The CDR3 length is 13 residues. CDR3 DNA sequence: TGTGCCAGCAGCCAATCCTCTCTTGGTGAGCAGTTCTTC. Translated, it gives CASSQSSLGEQFF.

This clonotype has more than one count but fewer than ten. This sequence joins TRBV12-3 or TRBV12-4 and TRBJ1-1; tentatively, D is TRBD1 (5 bases). This CDR3 contains 12 residues. Deletions cut 3 bases from V and 5 bases from J, with 7 bases between. DNA of the CDR3: TGTGCCAGCAGTTTCGCAGGGACTGAAGCTTTCTTT. It specifies CASSFAGTEAFF.

This clonotype was picked up a small number of times. The chain uses TRBV2 and TRBJ2-1; tentative D call: TRBD1 (6 bases). The CDR3 runs 16 residues. Between the trimmed V and J ends, which lost 5 bases and 3 bases, there was a span of 17 bases. Germline lookup yields CDR1 SNHLY and CDR2 FYNNEI. The CDR3 region has the DNA TGTGCCAGCAGTCCCCAACTCCAGGGGATCTACAATGAGCAGTTCTTC. It specifies CASSPQLQGIYNEQFF.

This clonotype is a singleton in its sample. With a much larger clone just one base away, this may be a read error. This chain connects TRBV7-2 to TRBJ2-1; tentatively, D is TRBD2 (6 bases). The V end was cut by 5 bases, the J end by 11 bases, with 19 bases between. CDR1 is SGHTA and CDR2 is FQGNSA in the germline V gene. The CDR3 spans 14 residues. The CDR3 spells CASSPGTLGNKQFF. The DNA for the CDR3 is TGTGCCAGCAGCCCTGGGACTCTAGGGAATAAGCAGTTCTTC.